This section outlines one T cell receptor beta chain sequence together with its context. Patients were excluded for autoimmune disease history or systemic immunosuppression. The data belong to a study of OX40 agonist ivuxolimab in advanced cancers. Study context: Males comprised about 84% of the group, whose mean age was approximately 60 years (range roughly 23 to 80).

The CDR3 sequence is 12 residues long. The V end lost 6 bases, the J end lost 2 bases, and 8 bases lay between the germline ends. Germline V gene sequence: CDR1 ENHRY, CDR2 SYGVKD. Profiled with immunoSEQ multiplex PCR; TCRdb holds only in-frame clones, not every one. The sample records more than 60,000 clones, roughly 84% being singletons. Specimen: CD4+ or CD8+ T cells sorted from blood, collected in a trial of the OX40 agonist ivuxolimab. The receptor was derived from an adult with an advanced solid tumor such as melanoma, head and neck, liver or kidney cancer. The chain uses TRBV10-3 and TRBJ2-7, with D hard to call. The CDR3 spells CAIRSQTYEQYF. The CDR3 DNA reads TGTGCCATCAGAAGCCAAACCTACGAGCAGTACTTC.